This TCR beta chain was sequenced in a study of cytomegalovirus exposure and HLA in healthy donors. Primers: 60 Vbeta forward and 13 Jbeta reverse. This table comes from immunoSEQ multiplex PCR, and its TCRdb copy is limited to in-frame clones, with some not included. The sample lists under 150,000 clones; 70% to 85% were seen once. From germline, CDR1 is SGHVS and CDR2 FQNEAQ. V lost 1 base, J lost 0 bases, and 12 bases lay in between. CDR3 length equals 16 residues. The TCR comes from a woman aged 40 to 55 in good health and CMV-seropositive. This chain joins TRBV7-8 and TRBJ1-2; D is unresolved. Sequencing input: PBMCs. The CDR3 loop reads CASSLGAALANYGYTF. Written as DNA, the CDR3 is TGTGCCAGCAGCTTAGGGGCAGCATTAGCTAACTATGGCTACACCTTC.